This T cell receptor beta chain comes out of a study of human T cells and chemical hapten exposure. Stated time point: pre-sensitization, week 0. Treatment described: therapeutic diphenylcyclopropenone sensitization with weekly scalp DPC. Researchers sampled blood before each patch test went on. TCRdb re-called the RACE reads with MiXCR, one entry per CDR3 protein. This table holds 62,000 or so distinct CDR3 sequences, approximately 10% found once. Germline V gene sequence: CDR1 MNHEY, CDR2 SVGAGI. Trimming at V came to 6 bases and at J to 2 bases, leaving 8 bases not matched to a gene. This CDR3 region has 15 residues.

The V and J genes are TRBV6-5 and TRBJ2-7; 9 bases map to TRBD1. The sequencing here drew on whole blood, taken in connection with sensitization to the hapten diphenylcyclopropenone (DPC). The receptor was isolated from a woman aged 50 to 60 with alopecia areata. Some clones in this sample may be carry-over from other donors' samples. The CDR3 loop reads CASRNRGQGPYEQYF. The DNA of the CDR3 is TGTGCCAGCAGAAATCGGGGACAGGGACCCTACGAGCAGTACTTC.